The sequence of this T cell receptor beta chain was determined in a study of blood T cell repertoires in COVID-19. Study context: Specimens from acute and convalescent COVID-19 originated in the United States, Italy and Spain. Sources were T cells, B-cell-depleted T cells, or PBMCs; the material itself was cDNA or gDNA.

Per the original methods: Scientists estimated how many nucleated cells there were by amplifying reference gene primers. The table came from immunoSEQ multiplex PCR; TCRdb's copy has only in-frame clones and leaves some out. V, J and clone size reflect that table, while D and trimming were determined from the DNA. The sample consists of around 300,000 clones, about 82% of them appearing once. The CDR3 is 17 amino acids. Germline CDR1 and CDR2: LNHDA and SQIVND (reference sequence). V was clipped by 2 bases and J by 3 bases; unmatched bases: 11. V and J are TRBV19 and TRBJ1-1; the match to TRBD1 covers 8 bases. The sequence was collected from a woman between 45 and 60 years old with active or convalescent COVID-19. Sequencing input: peripheral blood. CDR3 region: CASSIRTGREGDTEAFF. CDR3 nucleotide sequence: TGTGCCAGTAGTATACGGACAGGGAGGGAGGGTGACACTGAAGCTTTCTTT.